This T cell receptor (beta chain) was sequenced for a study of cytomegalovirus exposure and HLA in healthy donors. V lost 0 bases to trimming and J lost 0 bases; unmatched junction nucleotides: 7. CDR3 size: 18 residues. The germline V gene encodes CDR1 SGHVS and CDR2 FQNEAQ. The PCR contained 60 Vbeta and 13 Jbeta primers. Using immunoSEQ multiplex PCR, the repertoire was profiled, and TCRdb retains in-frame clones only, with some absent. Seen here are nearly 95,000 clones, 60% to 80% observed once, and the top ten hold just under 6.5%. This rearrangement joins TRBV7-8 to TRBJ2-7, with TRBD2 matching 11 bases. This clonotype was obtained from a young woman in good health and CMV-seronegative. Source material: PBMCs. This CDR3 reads CASSLALASGGISYEQYF. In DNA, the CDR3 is TGTGCCAGCAGCTTAGCGCTGGCTAGCGGGGGGATCTCCTACGAGCAGTACTTC. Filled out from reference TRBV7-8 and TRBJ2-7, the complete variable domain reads GAGVSQSPRYKVAKRGQDVALRCDPISGHVSLFWYQQALGQGPEFLTYFQNEAQLDKSGLPSDRFFAERPEGSVSTLKIQRTQQEDSAVYLCASSLALASGGISYEQYFGPGTRLTVT.